This T cell receptor beta chain stems from a study of blood T cell repertoires in COVID-19. Study-wide context: Sample material is recorded as cDNA or gDNA derived from T cells, B-cell-depleted T cells, or PBMCs.

J gave up 4 bases and V 1 base, and 8 bases lay outside the gene matches. Germline V gene data show CDR1 as MGHRA and CDR2 as YSYEKL. This CDR3 spans 17 amino acids. Here immunoSEQ multiplex PCR was the method, and the copy in TCRdb shows in-frame clones only, minus some. The table lists 150,000 to 250,000 clones, 82% of them singletons. The source material was PBMCs or T cells enriched from blood (not recorded which). The gene calls are TRBV4-1 and TRBJ2-2; 8 bases are shared with TRBD2. The TCR originated in a man between 35 and 55 years old who had recovered from COVID-19. DNA of the CDR3: TGCGCCAGCAGCCAAGGATCGGGACTAGGGAGCACCGGGGAGCTGTTTTTT. Translation gives CASSQGSGLGSTGELFF.